One and the same sample provided the 24 T cell receptor beta chains below, sequenced in a study of T cells after yellow fever vaccination. TCRdb ran MiXCR on the 5' RACE reads and lists one entry per CDR3 protein. The repertoire holds a few hundred thousand distinct CDR3 sequences, approximately 4.3% seen once, with 19% in the top ten. Material: PBMCs, obtained 15 days after the yellow fever booster vaccination. The receptors were gathered from a man aged 18-30 years who received the YFV17D yellow fever vaccine.

The V gene is TRBV5-5, the J gene TRBJ2-5; 7 positions agree with TRBD1. The germline V gene has CDR1 SGHKS and CDR2 YYEKEE (reference sequence). There are 16 residues in the CDR3. With V trimmed by 2 bases and J by 2 bases, 9 bases remained unmatched. The chain's CDR3 is CASSFPVLDRQETQYF. DNA of the CDR3: TGTGCCAGCAGCTTCCCAGTCCTGGACAGGCAAGAGACCCAGTACTTC.

The sample holds many counts of this clonotype. The chain combines TRBV29-1 with TRBJ1-1, with a weak D call TRBD1 (5 bases). CDR1 is SQVTM, CDR2 ANQGSEA, per germline. Trimming cost V 7 bases and J 8 bases, with 20 bases left between them. The CDR3 has 13 residues. The CDR3 region is CSGIAGRGREAFF. For the CDR3, the DNA is TGCAGCGGCATCGCGGGAAGGGGAAGAGAAGCTTTCTTT.

This clonotype was detected many times. The chain uses TRBV20-1 and TRBJ1-4; D gene ambiguous. CDR3 size: 15 residues. Between the trimmed V and J ends, which lost 0 bases and 0 bases, there was a span of 8 bases. CDR1 DFQATT and CDR2 SNEGSKA come from the germline V gene (reference sequence). In DNA form, the CDR3 reads TGCAGTGCTAGAGATAAAAGAGCAACTAATGAAAAACTGTTTTTT. Translating gives CSARDKRATNEKLFF.

This clonotype was observed at least ten times. This chain connects TRBV6-4 to TRBJ2-7; 8 positions match TRBD1. The CDR3 is made up of 12 amino acids. The ends lost 6 bases at V and 3 bases at J; junction bases unmatched: 1. Germline V gives CDR1 MRHNA, CDR2 SNTAGT. The DNA for the CDR3 is TGTGCCAGCAGGACAGGGGACTACGAGCAGTACTTC. This translates into CASRTGDYEQYF.

The sample holds a few counts of this clonotype. The gene calls are TRBV11-2 and TRBJ2-7; weak D call: TRBD2 (6 bases). Trimming took off 5 bases at V and 1 base at J, with 12 bases between the two ends. Per germline, CDR1 SGHAT and CDR2 FQNNGV. This CDR3 comprises 14 residues. DNA for the CDR3: TGTGCCAGCAGCCCTCCGGGGGAATCCTACGAGCAGTACGTC. This encodes CASSPPGESYEQYV.

Only a few counts were recorded for this clonotype. The rearrangement links TRBV18 to TRBJ2-7, with TRBD1 matching 8 bases. The germline V gene has CDR1 KGHSH and CDR2 LQKENI. This CDR3 comprises 14 residues. The J segment lost 3 bases and the V segment lost 5 bases, leaving 6 bases of the junction unmatched. This CDR3 reads CASSSTGDRYEQYV. DNA of the CDR3: TGTGCCAGCTCATCGACAGGGGACCGCTACGAGCAGTACGTC.

This clonotype came up a few times. This sequence joins TRBV20-1 and TRBJ2-7; D remains ambiguous. Germline lookup yields CDR1 DFQATT and CDR2 SNEGSKA (reference sequence). Trimming removed 6 bases at V and 2 bases at J, with 11 bases between. The CDR3 has 12 amino acids. The CDR3 region is CSAPKQPYEQYF. CDR3 sequence (DNA): TGCAGTGCCCCCAAGCAACCCTACGAGCAGTACTTC.

Ten or more counts support this clonotype. The chain combines TRBV3-1 with TRBJ2-5; the D gene is possibly TRBD1 (6 bases). CDR1 is LGHDT and CDR2 is YNNKEL in the germline V gene (reference sequence). The V gene lost 5 bases and the J gene lost 4 bases, with 14 bases spanning the gap. The CDR3 is made up of 14 amino acids. CDR3 amino acids: CASSVSGGTETQYF. The CDR3 DNA is TGTGCCAGCAGCGTAAGTGGGGGCACAGAGACCCAGTACTTC.

This clonotype has at least ten counts. This rearrangement joins TRBV11-2 to TRBJ2-3, with 7 bases lining up with TRBD1. This CDR3 has 15 amino acids. CDR1 and CDR2 from the germline V gene are SGHAT and FQNNGV. The ends lost 5 bases at V and 5 bases at J; junction bases unmatched: 10. CDR3 residues: CASSLIQGIRDTQYF. In DNA, the CDR3 is TGTGCCAGCAGCCTAATACAGGGGATCAGAGATACGCAGTATTTT.

This clonotype was picked up a small number of times. The gene calls are TRBV6-5 and TRBJ2-1; D ambiguous. This CDR3 contains 21 residues. Trimming removed 4 bases from V and 6 bases from J, with 34 bases in between. Germline assignment: CDR1 MNHEY and CDR2 SVGAGI. CDR3 amino acids: CASSSQELSFRLRYNGNEQFF. In DNA form, the CDR3 reads TGTGCCAGCAGTTCTCAGGAGTTAAGTTTTCGGCTTCGCTATAATGGCAATGAGCAGTTCTTC.

In this sample, this clonotype turned up many times. This chain connects TRBV18 to TRBJ1-4; D not resolved. CDR1 is KGHSH, CDR2 LQKENI, per germline. The CDR3 consists of 15 residues. V was clipped by 6 bases and J by 4 bases, with 15 bases between them. DNA of the CDR3: TGTGCCAGCTCCGGAACAGCGGCATTTAATGAAAAACTGTTTTTT. This encodes CASSGTAAFNEKLFF.

This clonotype was picked up a small number of times. This chain uses TRBV11-1 with TRBJ2-7; 9 nucleotides agree with TRBD1. V shed 0 bases, J shed 6 bases, and the junction held 9 bases outside the gene matches. Germline V gives CDR1 SGHAT, CDR2 FQDESV (reference sequence). This CDR3 is built from 16 residues. CDR3 amino acids: CASSLAQGAEMGEQYF. The CDR3 DNA is TGTGCCAGCAGCTTAGCACAGGGGGCGGAAATGGGCGAGCAGTACTTC.

This clonotype was recorded at least ten times. The germline gene is not matched at one end of the junction; a read error may be the cause. This CDR3 reads CATSDLGSLGLTNTQYF. CDR3 in DNA: TGTGCCACCAGTGACCTCGGGTCCCTGGGGCTCACAAATACGCAGTATTTT. The chain recombines TRBV24-1 with TRBJ2-3, with D perhaps matching TRBD1 (5 bases). CDR1 is KGHDR, CDR2 SFDVKD, per germline. This CDR3 is 17 amino acids long.

This clonotype was observed a handful of times. The CDR3 loop reads CASSTGAYSGANVLTF. The DNA of the CDR3 is TGCGCCAGCAGCACCGGAGCCTACTCTGGGGCCAACGTCCTGACTTTC. The V gene is TRBV5-1, the J gene TRBJ2-6; D not certain. Germline assignment: CDR1 SGHRS and CDR2 YFSETQ. The V end lost 4 bases, the J end lost 0 bases, and 11 bases lay between the germline ends. The CDR3 loop spans 16 amino acids.

At least ten counts were recorded for this clonotype. The J gene is TRBJ2-7, the V gene TRBV20-1; the match to TRBD2 covers 8 bases. Germline V gene data show CDR1 as DFQATT and CDR2 as SNEGSKA (reference sequence). The CDR3 runs to 14 residues. V shed 6 bases and J 3 bases; nucleotides not matched to a gene: 10. CDR3 region: CSAPRGTSVYEQYV. Here the CDR3 DNA reads TGCAGTGCACCCCGGGGGACTAGTGTCTACGAGCAGTACGTC.

The chain links TRBV6-5 to TRBJ2-1; 8 bases match TRBD2. V lost 6 bases to trimming and J lost 0 bases; unmatched junction nucleotides: 4. The CDR3 loop spans 15 amino acids. Germline loops: CDR1 MNHEY, CDR2 SVGAGI. The CDR3 DNA reads TGTGCCAGCAGCCGGACTAGCTTCTCCTACAATGAGCAGTTCTTC. Translating it yields CASSRTSFSYNEQFF.

This clonotype was picked up a small number of times. CDR3 amino acids: CASNLDSPYEQYF. As DNA, the CDR3 is TGTGCCAGCAACTTGGACAGCCCCTACGAGCAGTACTTC. This chain links TRBV6-2 or TRBV6-3 with TRBJ2-7, with D tentatively TRBD1 (6 bases). Germline lookup yields CDR1 MNHEY and CDR2 SVGEGT. V was pared by 7 bases and J by 2 bases, with 12 bases between. CDR3 size: 13 residues.

This clonotype was observed at least ten times. The chain carries TRBV11-2 and TRBJ1-2; D is possibly TRBD1 (6 bases). This CDR3 comprises 14 residues. Germline CDR1 reads SGHAT; CDR2 reads FQNNGV. V lost 3 bases to trimming and J lost 3 bases, with 11 bases between them. Here the CDR3 reads CASSFLQGDYGYTF. In DNA form, the CDR3 reads TGTGCCAGCAGCTTTTTACAGGGTGACTATGGCTACACCTTC.

The chain employs TRBV7-2 and TRBJ1-5; no definite D call. Trimming stripped 5 bases from V and 9 bases from J, with 11 bases between. Per the germline V gene, CDR1 is SGHTA and CDR2 is FQGNSA. CDR3 length: 12 amino acids. The CDR3 DNA is TGTGCCAGCAGCGTGGACTCGGGGCCCCAGCATTTT. It specifies CASSVDSGPQHF.

This clonotype was seen repeatedly, ten times or more. The chain carries TRBV5-4 and TRBJ2-3; 12 positions agree with TRBD2. The CDR3 has 15 amino acids. Germline-derived CDR1 and CDR2 are SGHNT and YYREEE (reference sequence). The junction had 6 bases not matched to a gene; V was cut back by 4 bases and J by 6 bases. As DNA, the CDR3 is TGTGCCAGCAGCAGACGGACTAGCGGGGAGGATACGCAGTATTTT. Protein: CASSRRTSGEDTQYF.

This clonotype was seen at least ten times. V gene TRBV6-6 combines with J gene TRBJ1-5; tentative D call: TRBD1 (5 bases). The germline V gene has CDR1 MNHNY and CDR2 SVGAGI (reference sequence). V was shortened by 7 bases and J by 7 bases, with 11 bases between the two germline ends. The CDR3 sequence is 12 residues long. This CDR3 reads CASTFGDQPQHF. The DNA of the CDR3 is TGTGCCAGCACCTTCGGGGACCAGCCCCAGCATTTT.

The V and J genes are TRBV6-1 and TRBJ1-2, with a weak D call TRBD1 (5 bases). Germline V gene data show CDR1 as MNHNS and CDR2 as SASEGT. The CDR3 has 14 residues. Trimming cost V 3 bases and J 4 bases, with 12 bases left between them. The chain's CDR3 is CASSEGEGGYGYTF. DNA for the CDR3: TGTGCCAGCAGTGAGGGGGAAGGAGGCTATGGCTACACCTTC.

This clonotype was detected a few times. The V and J genes are TRBV3-1 and TRBJ1-1, with 7 bases aligning to TRBD1. The germline CDR1 and CDR2 sequences are LGHDT and YNNKEL (reference sequence). The CDR3 runs 14 residues. V dropped 2 bases and J dropped 1; count of bases not matched to a gene: 1. CDR3: CASSQRDRNTEAFF. CDR3 DNA sequence: TGTGCCAGCAGCCAAAGGGACAGGAACACTGAAGCTTTCTTT. Supplemented by reference TRBV3-1 and TRBJ1-1, the full variable domain reads DTAVSQTPKYLVTQMGNDKSIKCEQNLGHDTMYWYKQDSKKFLKIMFSYNNKELIINETVPNRFSPKSPDKAHLNLHINSLELGDSAVYFCASSQRDRNTEAFFGQGTRLTVV.

This clonotype was detected only a few times. V gene TRBV7-8 combines with J gene TRBJ1-6, with 7 bases fitting TRBD1. This CDR3 comprises 17 residues. The germline V gene has CDR1 SGHVS and CDR2 FQNEAQ. J was trimmed by 7 bases and V by 4 bases; bases with no gene match: 13. CDR3 amino acids: CASSSPRRQGGNSPLHF. The CDR3 nucleotides read TGTGCCAGCAGCTCCCCTAGGAGACAGGGAGGGAATTCACCCCTCCACTTT.